The TCR beta chain under discussion was sequenced for a study of siplizumab effects on memory and regulatory T cells. Study outcomes and limitations: Unstimulated subsets were the mapping target of only a minor fraction of alloreactive clones. The apparent diversity of naive T cells exceeded that of memory cells, and naive T cells seemed to make a major contribution to the alloresponse. For siplizumab cultures, the suppressive function of their proliferating Tregs was not confirmed.

As regards this clone: What it recognizes is unknown.

Some clones are missing from TCRdb's copy, which holds only in-frame ones; the method was immunoSEQ multiplex PCR. The sample yields some 97,000 clones, about 91% seen once. The CDR3 is made up of 14 amino acids. The V gene end was trimmed by 6 bases and the J gene end by 1 base; junction bases not matched to a gene: 5. The germline CDR1 and CDR2 sequences are MNHNY and SVGAGI (reference sequence). The receptor was derived from a human donor in good health. This rearrangement joins TRBV6-6 to TRBJ2-7; 8 bases agree with TRBD1. The sequenced sample consisted of CD4+ T cells sorted from blood. CDR3: CASRRGQGSYEQYF. CDR3 bases: TGTGCCAGCAGGAGAGGACAGGGATCCTACGAGCAGTACTTC.